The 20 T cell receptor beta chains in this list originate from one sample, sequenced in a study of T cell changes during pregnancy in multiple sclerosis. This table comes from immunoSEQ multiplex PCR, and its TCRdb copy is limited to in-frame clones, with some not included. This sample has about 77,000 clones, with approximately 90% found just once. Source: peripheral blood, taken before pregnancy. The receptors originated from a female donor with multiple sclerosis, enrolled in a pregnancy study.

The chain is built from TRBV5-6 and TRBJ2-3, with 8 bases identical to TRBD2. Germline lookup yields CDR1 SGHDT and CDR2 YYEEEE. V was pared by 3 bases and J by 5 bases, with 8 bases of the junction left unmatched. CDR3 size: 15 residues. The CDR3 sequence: CASSSRPGRGDTQYF. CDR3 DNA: TGTGCCAGCAGCTCGAGACCCGGGAGGGGAGATACGCAGTATTTT.

CDR3: CASSPSETSATQYF. The DNA for the CDR3 is TGTGCCAGCTCACCAAGTGAGACTAGCGCGACCCAGTACTTC. This chain connects TRBV18 to TRBJ2-5; 8 nucleotides match TRBD2. Germline CDR1 is KGHSH and CDR2 is LQKENI. J gave up 7 bases and V 2 bases, and 6 bases lay outside the gene matches. This CDR3 spans 14 amino acids.

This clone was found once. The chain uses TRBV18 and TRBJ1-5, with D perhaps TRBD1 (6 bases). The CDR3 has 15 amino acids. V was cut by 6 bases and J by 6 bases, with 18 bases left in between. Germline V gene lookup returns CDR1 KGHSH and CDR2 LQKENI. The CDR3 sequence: CASSEWAGEGQPQHF. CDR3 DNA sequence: TGTGCCAGCTCCGAGTGGGCAGGGGAGGGTCAGCCCCAGCATTTT.

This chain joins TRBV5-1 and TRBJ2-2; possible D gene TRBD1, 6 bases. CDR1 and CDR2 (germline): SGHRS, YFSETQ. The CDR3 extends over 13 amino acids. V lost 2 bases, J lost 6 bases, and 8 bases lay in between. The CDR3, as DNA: TGCGCCAGCAGCTTAGAGGGGGCCGGGGAGCTGTTTTTT. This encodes CASSLEGAGELFF.

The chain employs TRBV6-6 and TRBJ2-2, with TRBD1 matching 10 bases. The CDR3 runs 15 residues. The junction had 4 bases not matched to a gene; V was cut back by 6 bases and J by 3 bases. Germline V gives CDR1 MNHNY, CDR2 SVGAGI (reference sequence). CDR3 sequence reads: CASSPGTGDTGELFF. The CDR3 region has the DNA TGTGCCAGCAGCCCTGGGACAGGGGACACCGGGGAGCTGTTTTTT.

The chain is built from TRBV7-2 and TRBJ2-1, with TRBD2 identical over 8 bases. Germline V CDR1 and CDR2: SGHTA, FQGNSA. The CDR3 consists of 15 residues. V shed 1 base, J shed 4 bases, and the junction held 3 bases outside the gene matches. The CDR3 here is CASSLVAGIYNEQFF. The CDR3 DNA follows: TGTGCCAGCAGCTTAGTAGCGGGGATATACAATGAGCAGTTCTTC.

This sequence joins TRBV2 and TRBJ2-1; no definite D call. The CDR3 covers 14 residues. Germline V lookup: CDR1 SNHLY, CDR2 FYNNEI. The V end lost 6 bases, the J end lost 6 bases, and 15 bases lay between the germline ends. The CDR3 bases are TGTGCCAGCAGCCTAGACCCCAGAACCAATGAGCAGTTCTTC. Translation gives CASSLDPRTNEQFF.

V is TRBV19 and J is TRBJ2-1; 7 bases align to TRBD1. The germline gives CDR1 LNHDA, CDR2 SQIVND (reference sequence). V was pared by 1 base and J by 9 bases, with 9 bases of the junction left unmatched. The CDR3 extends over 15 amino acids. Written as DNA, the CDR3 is TGTGCCAGTAGTATAGGAAACAGGGGATATACTGAGCAGTTCTTC. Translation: CASSIGNRGYTEQFF.

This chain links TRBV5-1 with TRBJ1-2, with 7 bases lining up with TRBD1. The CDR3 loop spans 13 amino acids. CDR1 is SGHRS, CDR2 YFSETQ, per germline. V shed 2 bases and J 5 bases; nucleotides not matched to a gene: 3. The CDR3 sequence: CASSLGGRYGYTF. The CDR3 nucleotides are TGCGCCAGCAGCTTAGGGGGCCGTTATGGCTACACCTTC. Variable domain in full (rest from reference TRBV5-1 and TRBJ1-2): KAGVTQTPRYLIKTRGQQVTLSCSPISGHRSVSWYQQTPGQGLQFLFEYFSETQRNKGNFPGRFSGRQFSNSRSEMNVSTLELGDSALYLCASSLGGRYGYTFGSGTRLTVV.

This CDR3 is CASSVWEQETQYF. CDR3 DNA sequence: TGCGCCAGCAGTGTATGGGAGCAAGAGACCCAGTACTTC. This sequence joins TRBV10-2 and TRBJ2-5; the D gene is possibly TRBD2 (5 bases). Trimming cost V 4 bases and J 2 bases, with 8 bases left between them. Germline CDR1 and CDR2: WSHSY and SAAADI. The CDR3 covers 13 residues.

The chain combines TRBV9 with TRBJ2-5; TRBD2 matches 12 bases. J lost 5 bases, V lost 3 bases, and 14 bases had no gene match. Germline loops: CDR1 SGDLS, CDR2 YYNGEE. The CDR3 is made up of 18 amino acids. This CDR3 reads CASSARTSGGPGGETQYF. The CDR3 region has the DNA TGTGCCAGCAGCGCCCGTACTAGCGGGGGGCCCGGTGGGGAGACCCAGTACTTC.

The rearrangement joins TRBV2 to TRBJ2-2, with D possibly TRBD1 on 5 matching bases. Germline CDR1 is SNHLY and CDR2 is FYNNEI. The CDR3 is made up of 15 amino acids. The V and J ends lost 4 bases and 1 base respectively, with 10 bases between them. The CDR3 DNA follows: TGTGCCAGCAGTGGGGAAGGACAGAACACCGGGGAGCTGTTTTTT. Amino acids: CASSGEGQNTGELFF.

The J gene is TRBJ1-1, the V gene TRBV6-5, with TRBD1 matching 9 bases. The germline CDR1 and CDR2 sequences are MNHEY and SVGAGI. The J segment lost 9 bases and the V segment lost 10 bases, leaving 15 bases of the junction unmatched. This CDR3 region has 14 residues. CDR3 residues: CATQTSGQGPKAFF. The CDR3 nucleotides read TGTGCCACCCAAACCTCGGGACAGGGCCCTAAAGCTTTCTTT.

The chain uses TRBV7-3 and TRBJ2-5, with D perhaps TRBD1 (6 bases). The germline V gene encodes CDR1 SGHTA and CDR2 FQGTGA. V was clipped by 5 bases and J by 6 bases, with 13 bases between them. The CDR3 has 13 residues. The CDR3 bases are TGTGCCAGCAGCCTGGACAGTGGCCAGACCCAGTACTTC. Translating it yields CASSLDSGQTQYF.

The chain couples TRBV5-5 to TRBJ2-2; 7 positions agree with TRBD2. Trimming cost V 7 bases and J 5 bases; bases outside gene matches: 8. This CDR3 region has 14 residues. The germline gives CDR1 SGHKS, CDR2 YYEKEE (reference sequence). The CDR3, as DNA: TGTGCCAGCGGGAGGGGCACAGCTACCGGGGAGCTGTTTTTT. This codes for CASGRGTATGELFF.

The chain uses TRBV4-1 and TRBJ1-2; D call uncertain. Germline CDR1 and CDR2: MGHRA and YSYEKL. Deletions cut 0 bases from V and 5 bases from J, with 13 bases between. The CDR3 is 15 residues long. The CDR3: CASSQDTRRSYGYTF. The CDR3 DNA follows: TGCGCCAGCAGCCAAGATACGCGGAGGAGTTATGGCTACACCTTC.

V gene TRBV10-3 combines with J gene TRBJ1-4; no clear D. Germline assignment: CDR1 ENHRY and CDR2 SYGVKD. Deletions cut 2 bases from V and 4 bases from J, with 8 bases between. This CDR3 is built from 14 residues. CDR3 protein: CAISEGQNNEKLFF. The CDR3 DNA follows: TGTGCCATCAGTGAGGGGCAGAATAATGAAAAACTGTTTTTT.

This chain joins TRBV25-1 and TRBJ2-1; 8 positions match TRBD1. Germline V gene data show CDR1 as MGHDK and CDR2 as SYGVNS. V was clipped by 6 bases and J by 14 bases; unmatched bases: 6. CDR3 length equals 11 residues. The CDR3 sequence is CASSPGGVKFF. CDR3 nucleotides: TGTGCCAGCAGCCCAGGGGGCGTTAAGTTCTTC.

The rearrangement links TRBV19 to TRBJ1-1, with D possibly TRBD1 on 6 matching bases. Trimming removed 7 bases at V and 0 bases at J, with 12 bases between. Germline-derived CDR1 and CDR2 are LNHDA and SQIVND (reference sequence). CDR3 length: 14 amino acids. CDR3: CASNGRDMNTEAFF. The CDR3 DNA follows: TGTGCCAGTAACGGCCGGGACATGAACACTGAAGCTTTCTTT.

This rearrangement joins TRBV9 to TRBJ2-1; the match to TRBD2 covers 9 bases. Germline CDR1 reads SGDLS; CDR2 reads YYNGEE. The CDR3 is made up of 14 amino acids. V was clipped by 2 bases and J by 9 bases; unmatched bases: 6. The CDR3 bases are TGTGCCAGCAGCGTCAGCGGGGGGCTCGGTGAGCAGTTCTTC. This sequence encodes CASSVSGGLGEQFF.